What follows describes a single TCR beta chain. Its antigen is unknown. Treatment defined: oral pan-JAK inhibitor, 5-10 mg twice daily. Samples from alopecia areata patients were lesional scalp punch biopsies and peripheral blood. These data originate in a study of CD8+ T cells in alopecia areata. Study outcomes and limitations: Persistence in scalp and blood during tofacitinib was observed for many expanded lesional clones. Lesional scalp exceeded normal scalp in clonality, especially in alopecia totalis/universalis. Sequence data from scalp samples additionally include resident alphabeta T cells of normal skin.

Investigators isolated RNA and reverse transcribed it into cDNA to act as the sequencing template. TCRdb's table, derived via immunoSEQ multiplex PCR, lists solely in-frame clones and lacks some. The sample has about 270,000 clones, 60% seen once. The CDR3 covers 16 residues. V lost 1 base and J lost 8, with 18 bases in between. The germline gives CDR1 LGHNA, CDR2 YSLEER. The V call is TRBV4-3, the J call TRBJ2-1, with TRBD1 as a possible D gene (5 bases). The sample in question was CD4+ T cells sorted from blood, obtained at week 52, from a patient treated with tofacitinib. This receptor was taken from a human donor with alopecia areata. The CDR3 coding sequence is TGCGCCAGCAGCCAAGTGGCAGGGAAAGGGGTTGATGAGCAGTTCTTC. Translation: CASSQVAGKGVDEQFF.